This T cell receptor (beta chain) was sequenced during a study of T-cell reconstitution after alpha-beta-depleted transplantation in children. Using unique molecular identifiers, the investigators prepared the TCRbeta library. One entry per CDR3 protein, called by TCRdb with MiXCR from the PCR reads. The data hold over 550,000 distinct CDR3 sequences, with approximately 10% observed a single time. V gave up 6 bases and J gave up 4 bases; unmatched junction bases: 10. This CDR3 is built from 15 residues. The germline gives CDR1 DFQATT, CDR2 SNEGSKA (reference sequence). This clonotype was seen more than once but under ten times.

The clonotype was recovered from a human donor who donated a stem cell graft to a child with acute myeloid leukemia. Sample: PBMCs from the stem cell graft donor, taken from the stem cell graft. The J gene is TRBJ2-1, the V gene TRBV20-1; 9 bases fit TRBD1. This CDR3 is CSAAPGTGKYNEQFF. Written as DNA, the CDR3 is TGCAGTGCAGCTCCCGGGACAGGGAAGTACAATGAGCAGTTCTTC.